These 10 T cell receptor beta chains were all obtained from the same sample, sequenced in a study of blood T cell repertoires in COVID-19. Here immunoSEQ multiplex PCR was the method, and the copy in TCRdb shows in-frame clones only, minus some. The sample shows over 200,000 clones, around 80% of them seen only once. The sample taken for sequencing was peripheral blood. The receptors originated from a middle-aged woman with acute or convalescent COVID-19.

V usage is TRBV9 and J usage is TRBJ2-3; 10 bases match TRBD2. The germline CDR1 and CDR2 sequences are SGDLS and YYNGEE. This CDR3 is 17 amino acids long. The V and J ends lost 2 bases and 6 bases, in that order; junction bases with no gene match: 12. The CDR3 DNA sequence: TGTGCCAGCAGCGTGACTAGCGGGTATCACAAAGGGGATACGCAGTATTTT. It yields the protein CASSVTSGYHKGDTQYF.

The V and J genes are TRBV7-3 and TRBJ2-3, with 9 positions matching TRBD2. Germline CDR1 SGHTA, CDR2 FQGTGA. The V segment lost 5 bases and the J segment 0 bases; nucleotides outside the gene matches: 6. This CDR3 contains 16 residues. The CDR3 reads CASSLRLAASTDTQYF. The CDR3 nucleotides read TGTGCCAGCAGCCTAAGACTAGCGGCTAGCACAGATACGCAGTATTTT.

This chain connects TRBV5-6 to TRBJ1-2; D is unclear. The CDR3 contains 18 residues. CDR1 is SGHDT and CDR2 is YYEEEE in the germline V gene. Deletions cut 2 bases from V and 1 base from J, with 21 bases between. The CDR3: CASSFVSGSTYLNYGYTF. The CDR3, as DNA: TGTGCCAGCAGCTTTGTTTCGGGGTCGACTTACCTTAACTATGGCTACACCTTC.

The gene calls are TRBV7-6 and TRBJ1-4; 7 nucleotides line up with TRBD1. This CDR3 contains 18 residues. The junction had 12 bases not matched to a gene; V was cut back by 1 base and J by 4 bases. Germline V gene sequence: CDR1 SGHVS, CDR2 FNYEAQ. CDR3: CASSLERGPQGFNEKLFF. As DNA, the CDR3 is TGTGCCAGCAGCTTAGAGAGAGGGCCACAGGGGTTTAATGAAAAACTGTTTTTT.

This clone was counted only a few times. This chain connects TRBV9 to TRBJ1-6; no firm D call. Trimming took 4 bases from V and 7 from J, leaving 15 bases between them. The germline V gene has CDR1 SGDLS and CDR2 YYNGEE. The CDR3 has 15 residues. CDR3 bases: TGTGCCAGCAGCCCTACCCCCAGCGGGAATTCACCCCTCCACTTT. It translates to CASSPTPSGNSPLHF.

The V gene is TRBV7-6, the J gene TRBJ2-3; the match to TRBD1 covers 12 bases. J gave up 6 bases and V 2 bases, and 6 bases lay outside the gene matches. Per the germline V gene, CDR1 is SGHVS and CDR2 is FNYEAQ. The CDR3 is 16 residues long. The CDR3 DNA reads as TGTGCCAGCAGCTTATTAGGGACAGGGGGCAAGGATACGCAGTATTTT. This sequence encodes CASSLLGTGGKDTQYF.

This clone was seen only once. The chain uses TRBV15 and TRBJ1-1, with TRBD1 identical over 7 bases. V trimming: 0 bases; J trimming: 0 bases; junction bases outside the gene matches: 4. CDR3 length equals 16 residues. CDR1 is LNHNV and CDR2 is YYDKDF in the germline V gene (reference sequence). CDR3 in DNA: TGTGCCACCAGCAGAGATCCCACAGGGGTGAACACTGAAGCTTTCTTT. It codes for CATSRDPTGVNTEAFF.

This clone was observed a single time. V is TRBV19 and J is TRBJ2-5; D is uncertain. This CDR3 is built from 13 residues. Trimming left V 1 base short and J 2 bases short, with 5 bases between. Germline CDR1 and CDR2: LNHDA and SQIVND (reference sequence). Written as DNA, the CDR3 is TGTGCCAGTAGTATAGCCACTCAAGAGACCCAGTACTTC. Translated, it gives CASSIATQETQYF. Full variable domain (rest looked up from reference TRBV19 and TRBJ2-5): DGGITQSPKYLFRKEGQNVTLSCEQNLNHDAMYWYRQDPGQGLRLIYYSQIVNDFQKGDIAEGYSVSREKKESFPLTVTSAQKNPTAFYLCASSIATQETQYFGPGTRLLVL.

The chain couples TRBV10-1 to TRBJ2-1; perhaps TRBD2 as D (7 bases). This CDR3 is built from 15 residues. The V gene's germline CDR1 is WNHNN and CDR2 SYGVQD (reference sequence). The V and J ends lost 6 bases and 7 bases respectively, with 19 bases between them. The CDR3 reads CASSPGGGGWNEQFF. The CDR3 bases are TGCGCCAGCAGCCCTGGGGGCGGGGGCTGGAATGAGCAGTTCTTC.

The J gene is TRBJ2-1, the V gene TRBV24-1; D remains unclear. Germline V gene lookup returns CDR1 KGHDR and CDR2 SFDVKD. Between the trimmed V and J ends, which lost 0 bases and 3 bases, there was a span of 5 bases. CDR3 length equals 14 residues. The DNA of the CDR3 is TGTGCCACCAGTGATTTGAACAGCTACAATGAGCAGTTCTTC. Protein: CATSDLNSYNEQFF.